This T cell receptor beta chain was sequenced for a study of graft-versus-host responses after intestinal transplantation. Study context: The transplants performed in recipients were multivisceral, liver-intestinal, or isolated intestinal. After anti-thymocyte globulin induction, recipients took tacrolimus and steroids for around 3 years.

Clones were read by immunoSEQ multiplex PCR, and TCRdb kept only the in-frame ones, dropping some. The data hold about 57,000 clones, with 85% to 90% observed a single time. General observations from the study: Allograft graft-versus-host to host-versus-graft clonal ratios ran high in patients with graft-donor T cell macrochimerism.

A note on this clone: The antigen is unknown.

V was pared by 0 bases and J by 4 bases, with 9 bases between. CDR1 and CDR2 (germline): ENHRY, SYGVKD. The CDR3 runs to 14 residues. The rearrangement uses TRBV10-3 and TRBJ1-1, with D possibly matching TRBD1 (6 bases). Here the sequenced sample was PBMCs, taken 26 days after transplant. The sequence derives from a human patient who received an intestinal transplant, so some T cells may come from the graft donor. The chain's CDR3 is CAISESGAGTEAFF. The CDR3 region has the DNA TGTGCCATCAGTGAGTCGGGGGCGGGCACTGAAGCTTTCTTT.